This is a list of T cell receptor beta chains from one sample in a study of post-analysis software for immune sequencing data. TCRdb re-analysed the PCR reads in MiXCR, keeping a single row per CDR3 protein. This repertoire shows about 540,000 distinct CDR3 sequences, approximately 31% found once; its top ten account for 4.5% to 7.5%. The material sequenced was blood. These receptors were obtained from a girl under 18 with multiple sclerosis. The conserved cysteine and the conserved F or W are not part of the CDR3 here. The order of the fields is V gene, J gene, CDR3 protein.

TRBV15,TRBJ1-4,ATSPGGTGGEKLF
TRBV6-1,TRBJ2-3,ASSGGTGTQDTQY
TRBV7-2,TRBJ1-1,ASSLVSRGLTEAF
TRBV10-3,TRBJ2-3,ATRTSGGTDTQY
TRBV2,TRBJ2-1,ASSMTVNEQF
TRBV5-1,TRBJ2-3,ASSRFSGGYTDTQY
TRBV7-9,TRBJ2-7,ASSLVSGASYEQY
TRBV7-2,TRBJ1-4,AIQTGHWEKLF
TRBV27,-,ASTSQPGRLYNEQY
TRBV5-1,TRBJ2-1,ASSLGALNEQF
TRBV27,TRBJ2-7,ASSFTGQGVYNEQY
TRBV3-1,TRBJ1-1,ASSQRPRTDTEAF
TRBV11-2,TRBJ1-1,ASSPREREAF
TRBV6-5,TRBJ2-1,ASSGGAWNEQF
TRBV10-3,TRBJ2-5,AIGKSTGAETQY
TRBV12-3/TRBV12-4,TRBJ1-1,ASSLTGSLKAF
TRBV10-3,TRBJ1-5,AISRTDNQPQH
TRBV10-3,TRBJ2-5,AIRDERQETQY
TRBV20-1,TRBJ2-3,SAGQGSTDTQY
TRBV19,TRBJ1-2,ASSRTGNGYT
TRBV20-1,TRBJ2-4,SARDRAVDIQY
TRBV5-1,TRBJ2-5,ASSAPSGGETQY
TRBV18,TRBJ2-2,ASSPGANTGELF
TRBV7-7,TRBJ2-7,ASSFSEDSYEQY
TRBV28,TRBJ2-1,ASSLWGRGLYNEQF